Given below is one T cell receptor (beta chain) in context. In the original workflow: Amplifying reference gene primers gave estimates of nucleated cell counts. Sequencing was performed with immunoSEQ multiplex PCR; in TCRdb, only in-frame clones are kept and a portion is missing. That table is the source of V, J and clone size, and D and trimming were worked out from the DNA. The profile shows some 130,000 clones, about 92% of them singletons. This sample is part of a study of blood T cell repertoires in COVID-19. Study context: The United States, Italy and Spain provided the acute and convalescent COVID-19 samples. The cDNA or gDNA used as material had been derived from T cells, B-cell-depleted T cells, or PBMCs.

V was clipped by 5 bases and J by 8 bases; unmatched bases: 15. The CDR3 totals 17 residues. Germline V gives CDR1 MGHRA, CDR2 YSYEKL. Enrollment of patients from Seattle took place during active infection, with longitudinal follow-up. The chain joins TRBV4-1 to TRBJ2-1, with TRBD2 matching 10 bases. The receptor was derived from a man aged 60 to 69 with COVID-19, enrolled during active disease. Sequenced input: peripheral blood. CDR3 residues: CASSYNQAGGPVYEQFF. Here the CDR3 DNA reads TGCGCCAGCAGCTATAACCAAGCGGGAGGGCCGGTCTATGAGCAGTTCTTC.